This T cell receptor beta chain was sequenced during a study of T cell clonotyping in hematopoietic cell transplantation. The study, taken as a whole, reports: Higher Inverse Simpson Index values in graft donor and pretransplant recipient predicted broader posttransplant TCR diversity.

To note about this clone: The antigen is undetermined.

This CDR3 comprises 14 residues. CDR1 and CDR2 (germline): SGHTA, FQGNSA. V was pared by 5 bases and J by 2 bases, with 13 bases between. Time point defined: recipient sample about 28 days before transplant, after cytoreduction. The table came from immunoSEQ multiplex PCR; TCRdb's copy has only in-frame clones and leaves some out. In the table there are about 45,000 clones, roughly 80% of which are singletons. This clonotype originated in a man aged 60-69 years with myelodysplastic syndrome. Some clones in this sample may be carry-over from other donors' samples. V gene TRBV7-2 combines with J gene TRBJ2-7; D perhaps matches TRBD1 (5 bases). Sequencing used peripheral blood mononuclear cells, obtained before stem cell transplant. DNA of the CDR3: TGTGCCAGCAGCAACCACCAGACAGCCTACGAGCAGTACTTC. Translation: CASSNHQTAYEQYF.